This TCR beta chain originates from a study of blood T cell repertoires in COVID-19. Germline V gives CDR1 SGHRS, CDR2 YFSETQ. The CDR3 extends over 13 amino acids. The germline V and J ends were trimmed by 0 bases and 2 bases, with 3 bases remaining between them. TCRdb keeps only in-frame clones here, not all; method: immunoSEQ multiplex PCR. Counted here are roughly 70,000 clones, under 85% occurring once; the ten biggest clones make up approximately 15%. This TCR was recovered from a man aged 60 to 69 with COVID-19, enrolled during active disease. Input material: peripheral blood. The chain has TRBV5-1 and TRBJ1-5; D gene uncertain. As DNA, the CDR3 is TGCGCCAGCAGCTTGGGGCGCAATCAGCCCCAGCATTTT. As protein: CASSLGRNQPQHF.